The T cell receptor beta chain described here comes from a study of T cells after yellow fever vaccination (dated by TCRdb to 2018 to 2020). Turning to the overall study: The SMART-Seq v4 Ultra Low Input RNA kit was used to prepare libraries from fractions with low cell numbers. Bulk TCR alpha and beta repertoires were sequenced longitudinally to track T-cell clones before and after primary and booster YFV17D yellow fever vaccination. Bulk PBMC replicates and cell subsets were isolated from blood drawn at multiple timepoints before and after both primary and secondary immunization. Two healthy male donors, one aged 18 to 30 and one aged 30 to 40 years, were included in the cohort. Points the paper makes about the study in general: Computational filtering was needed because FACS-sorted repertoires could contain abundant contaminating clonotypes from the bulk population. Because the study included only a couple of donors, the extent to which the findings can be generalized is limited. The secondary T-cell response was weaker than the primary response but faster, peaking on day 5 instead of day 15. Most clones expanded after primary vaccination (about 95% of CD4 and 80% to 90% of CD8) were re-detected after the booster, suggesting that broad memory maintenance occurred. A small fraction of clonotypes showed up in both the CD4 and CD8 compartments, probably as a result of convergent recombination.

Points on this clonotype: Its antigen specificity is not known. Per-nucleotide qualities are absent, and no much larger clonotype sits a single base away.

V and J are truncated by 7 bases and 4 bases respectively, leaving an intervening sequence of 13 bases. The CDR3 covers 14 residues, taking in both the cysteine and the phenylalanine. Here the CDR3 DNA is all that survives: 42 bases in frame from base 1. In the germline V gene (reference sequence), CDR1 corresponds to MNHNY and CDR2 to SVGAGI. Instrument used: Illumina NovaSeq 6000. TCR cDNA was made using 5'RACE template switching, a step that added a universal primer site and unique molecular identifiers. cDNA synthesis was primed from both the TCR alpha and TCR beta constant segments. Library amplification used two PCR steps, and the second PCR step added sample barcodes and sequencing adapters. Sequencing of libraries was done on Illumina HiSeq 2500 (2x100 bp) or NovaSeq (2x150 bp). On the authors' methods: Demultiplexing of reads and collapsing into UMI consensus sequences were performed with MIGEC, and V(D)J alignment was carried out with MiXCR. Vaccine-responding clonotypes were defined with edgeR using replicate PBMC samples, requiring FDR below 0.01 and a log2 fold change above 5 up to day 15. CD4 or CD8 identity was assigned to each bulk clonotype according to whether the clonotype was present at higher abundance in the sequenced CD4 repertoire or the sequenced CD8 repertoire. The public reads were run again by TCRdb, first through fastp at Q25 and then through MiXCR, and only productive beta chains were kept. Rows are combined by CDR3 protein, so each entry shows the most common genes and DNA. These V and J calls are TCRdb output, not the study's own analysis. For this sample there are about 120,000 distinct CDR3 sequences; around 15% appear just once. The top ten clones comprise roughly 47% of the sample.

This sample's treatment or condition label indicates: live attenuated yellow fever vaccine strain. A standard Ficoll-Paque protocol was used to isolate PBMCs from peripheral blood. Dynabeads CD4 and CD8 positive selection kits were used to isolate CD4 and CD8 T-cell fractions. TriZol was used to extract RNA from bulk PBMCs, from CD4 and CD8 fractions, and from dextramer-positive and dextramer-negative fractions. The source was CD8+ T cells sorted from PBMCs, collected 5 days after the yellow fever booster vaccination. The chain was built from TRBV6-6 and TRBJ1-4; TRBD1 is a possible D gene, resting on 6 matching bases. The TCR sequence derives from a man between 18 and 35 years old who received the YFV17D yellow fever vaccine. Here is the DNA: TGTGCCAGCATGGGGGGGCCGATTAATGAAAAACTGTTTTTT. Its translation is CASMGGPINEKLFF.